The source of this TCR beta chain is a study of blood T cell repertoires in COVID-19. The germline V gene encodes CDR1 KGHSH and CDR2 LQKENI. V lost 2 bases and J lost 5, with 6 bases in between. The CDR3 sequence is 13 residues long. Libraries were prepared by immunoSEQ multiplex PCR; TCRdb keeps only in-frame clonotypes and omits some of them. This table has around 160,000 clones, approximately 88% appearing once. The sequencing input was PBMCs or T cells enriched from blood (not recorded which). This clonotype was obtained from a woman younger than 45 with acute COVID-19. The chain carries TRBV18 and TRBJ1-4; D not certain. Written as DNA, the CDR3 is TGTGCCAGCTCACCAGCGTTGAATGAAAAACTGTTTTTT. It translates to CASSPALNEKLFF. Based on the CDR3 plus reference TRBV18 and TRBJ1-4, the full variable domain is NAGVMQNPRHLVRRRGQEARLRCSPMKGHSHVYWYRQLPEEGLKFMVYLQKENIIDESGMPKERFSAEFPKEGPSILRIQQVVRGDSAAYFCASSPALNEKLFFGSGTQLSVL.